This T cell receptor (beta chain) was identified during a study of T cell repertoires in cytomegalovirus infection. Overall study context: Public signatures in TCR beta pointed to CMV infection and matching HLA type. Study-level results: There were HLA-C-restricted CMV-specific TCR beta clonotypes dominating the ex vivo response.

TCRdb independently ran MiXCR on the reads; one entry per CDR3 protein. Of about 180,000 distinct CDR3 sequences in the sample, roughly 17% are singletons; the top ten hold 25%. Trimming left V 1 base short and J 1 base short, with 10 bases between. The germline V gene encodes CDR1 SEHNR and CDR2 FQNEAQ (reference sequence). This CDR3 is 15 amino acids long. This clonotype was recorded a few times. Its antigen is currently unknown. The rearrangement joins TRBV7-9 to TRBJ1-1; D is ambiguous. The source material was CD8+ T cells from PBMCs. The receptor's source is a human donor in good health (CMV status not recorded). Some clones in this sample may be carry-over from other donors' samples. This CDR3 reads CASSLVAGENTEAFF. DNA for the CDR3: TGTGCCAGCAGCTTAGTTGCGGGAGAGAACACTGAAGCTTTCTTT. The full variable domain, with the rest looked up from reference TRBV7-9 and TRBJ1-1, is DTGVSQNPRHKITKRGQNVTFRCDPISEHNRLYWYRQTLGQGPEFLTYFQNEAQLEKSRLLSDRFSAERPKGSFSTLEIQRTEQGDSAMYLCASSLVAGENTEAFFGQGTRLTVV.